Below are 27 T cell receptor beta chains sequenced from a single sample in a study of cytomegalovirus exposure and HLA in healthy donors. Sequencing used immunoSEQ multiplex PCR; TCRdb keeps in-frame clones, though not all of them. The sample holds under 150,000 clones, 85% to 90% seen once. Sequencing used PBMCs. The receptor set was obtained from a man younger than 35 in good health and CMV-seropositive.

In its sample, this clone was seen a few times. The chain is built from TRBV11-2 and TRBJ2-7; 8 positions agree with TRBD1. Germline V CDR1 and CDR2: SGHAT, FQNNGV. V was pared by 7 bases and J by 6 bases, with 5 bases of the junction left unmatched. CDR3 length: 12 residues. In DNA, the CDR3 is TGTGCCAGCAATAACAGGGGGACCGAGCAGTACTTC. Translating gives CASNNRGTEQYF.

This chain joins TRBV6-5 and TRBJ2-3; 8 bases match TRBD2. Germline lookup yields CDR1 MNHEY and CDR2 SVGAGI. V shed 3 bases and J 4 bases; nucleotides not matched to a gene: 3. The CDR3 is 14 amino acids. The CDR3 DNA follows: TGTGCCAGCAGTTATACTAGCGGCGCAGATACGCAGTATTTT. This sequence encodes CASSYTSGADTQYF.

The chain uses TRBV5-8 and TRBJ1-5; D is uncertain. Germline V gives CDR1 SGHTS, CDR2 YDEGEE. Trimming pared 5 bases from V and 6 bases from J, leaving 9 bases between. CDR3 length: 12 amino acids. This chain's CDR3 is CASSALGQPQHF. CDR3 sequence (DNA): TGTGCCAGCAGTGCGCTTGGTCAGCCCCAGCATTTT.

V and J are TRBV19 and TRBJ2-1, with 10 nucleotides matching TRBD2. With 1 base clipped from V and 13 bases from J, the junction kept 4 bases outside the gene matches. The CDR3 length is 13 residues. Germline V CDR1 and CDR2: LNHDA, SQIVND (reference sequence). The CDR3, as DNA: TGTGCCAGTAGTATAGGAATACTAGCGGGACAGTTCTTC. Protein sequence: CASSIGILAGQFF.

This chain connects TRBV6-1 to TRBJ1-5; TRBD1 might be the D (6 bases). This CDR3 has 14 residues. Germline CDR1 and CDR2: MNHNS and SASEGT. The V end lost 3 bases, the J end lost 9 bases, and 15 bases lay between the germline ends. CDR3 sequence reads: CASSDPGVIWPQHF. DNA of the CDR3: TGTGCCAGCAGTGATCCAGGGGTAATTTGGCCCCAGCATTTT.

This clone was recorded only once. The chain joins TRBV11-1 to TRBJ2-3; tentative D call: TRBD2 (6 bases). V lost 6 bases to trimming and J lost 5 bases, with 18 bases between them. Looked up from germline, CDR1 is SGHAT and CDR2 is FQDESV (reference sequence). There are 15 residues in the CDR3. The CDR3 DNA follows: TGTGCCAGCAGAATCCAGGGCGCCGGGGGAGATACGCAGTATTTT. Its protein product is CASRIQGAGGDTQYF. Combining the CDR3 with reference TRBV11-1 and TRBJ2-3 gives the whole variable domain EAEVAQSPRYKITEKSQAVAFWCDPISGHATLYWYRQILGQGPELLVQFQDESVVDDSQLPKDRFSAERLKGVDSTLKIQPAELGDSAMYLCASRIQGAGGDTQYFGPGTRLTVL.

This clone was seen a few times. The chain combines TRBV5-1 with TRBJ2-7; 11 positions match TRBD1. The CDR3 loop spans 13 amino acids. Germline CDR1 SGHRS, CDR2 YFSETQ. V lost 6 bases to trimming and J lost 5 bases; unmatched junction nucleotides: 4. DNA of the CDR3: TGCGCCAGCACCCGGGGACAGGGGGACGAGCAGTACTTC. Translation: CASTRGQGDEQYF.

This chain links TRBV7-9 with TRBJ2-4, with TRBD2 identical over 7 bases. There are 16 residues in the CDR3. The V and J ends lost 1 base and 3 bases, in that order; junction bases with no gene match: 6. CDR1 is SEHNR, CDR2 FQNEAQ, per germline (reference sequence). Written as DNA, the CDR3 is TGTGCCAGCAGCTTAGAGGTGGGAGGGCACAAAAACATTCAGTACTTC. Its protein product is CASSLEVGGHKNIQYF.

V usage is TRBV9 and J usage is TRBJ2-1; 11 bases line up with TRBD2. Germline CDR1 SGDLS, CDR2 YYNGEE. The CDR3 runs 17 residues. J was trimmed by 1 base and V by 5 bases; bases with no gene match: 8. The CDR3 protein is CASSTLAGGLSYNEQFF. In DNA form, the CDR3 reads TGTGCCAGCAGTACCCTAGCGGGGGGCCTATCCTACAATGAGCAGTTCTTC.

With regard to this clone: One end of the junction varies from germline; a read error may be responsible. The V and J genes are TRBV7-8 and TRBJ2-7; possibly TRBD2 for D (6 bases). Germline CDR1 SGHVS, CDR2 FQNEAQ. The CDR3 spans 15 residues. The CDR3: CASSLAVSPGGEQYF. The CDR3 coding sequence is TGTGCCAGCAGCCTAGCAGTTAGCCCCGGGGGAGAGCAGTACTTC.

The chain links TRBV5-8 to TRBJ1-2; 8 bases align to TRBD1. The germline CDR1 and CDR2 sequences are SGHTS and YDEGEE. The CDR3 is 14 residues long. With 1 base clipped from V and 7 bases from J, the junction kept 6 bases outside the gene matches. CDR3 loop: CASSLRQGARGYTF. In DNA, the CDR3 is TGTGCCAGCAGCTTGAGGCAGGGGGCGCGTGGCTACACCTTC.

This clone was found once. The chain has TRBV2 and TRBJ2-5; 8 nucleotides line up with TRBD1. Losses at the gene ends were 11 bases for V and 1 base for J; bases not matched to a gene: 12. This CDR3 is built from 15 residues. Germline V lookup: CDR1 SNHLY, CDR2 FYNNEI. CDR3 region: CADRGRTGPQETQYF. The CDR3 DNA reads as TGTGCCGATCGTGGAAGGACAGGGCCCCAAGAGACCCAGTACTTC.

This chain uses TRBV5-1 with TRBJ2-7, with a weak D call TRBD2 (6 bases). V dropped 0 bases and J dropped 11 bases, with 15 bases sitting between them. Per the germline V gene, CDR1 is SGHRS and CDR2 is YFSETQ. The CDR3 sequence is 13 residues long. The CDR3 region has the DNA TGCGCCAGCAGCTTGGGTGGAGCGGGCGAAAAGTACTTC. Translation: CASSLGGAGEKYF. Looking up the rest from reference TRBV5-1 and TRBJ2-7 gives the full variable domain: KAGVTQTPRYLIKTRGQQVTLSCSPISGHRSVSWYQQTPGQGLQFLFEYFSETQRNKGNFPGRFSGRQFSNSRSEMNVSTLELGDSALYLCASSLGGAGEKYFGPGTRLTVT.

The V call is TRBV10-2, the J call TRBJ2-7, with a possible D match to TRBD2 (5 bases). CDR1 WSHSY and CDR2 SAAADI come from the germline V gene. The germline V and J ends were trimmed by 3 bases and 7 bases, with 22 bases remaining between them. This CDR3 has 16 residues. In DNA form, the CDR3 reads TGCGCCAGCAGTGAAATGAAGGGATGGGATTCGGGGGAGCAGTACTTC. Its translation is CASSEMKGWDSGEQYF.

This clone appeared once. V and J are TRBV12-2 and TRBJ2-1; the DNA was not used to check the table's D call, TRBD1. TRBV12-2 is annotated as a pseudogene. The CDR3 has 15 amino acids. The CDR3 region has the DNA TGTGCAAGTCGCAAAGCCGGGACAGGGAACAATGAGCAGTTCTTC. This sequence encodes CASRKAGTGNNEQFF.

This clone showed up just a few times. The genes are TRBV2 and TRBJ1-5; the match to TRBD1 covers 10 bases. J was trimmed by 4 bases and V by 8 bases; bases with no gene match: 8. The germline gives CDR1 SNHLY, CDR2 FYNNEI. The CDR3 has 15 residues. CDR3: CASGGQGFPNQPQHF. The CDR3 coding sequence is TGTGCCAGCGGGGGACAGGGGTTTCCAAATCAGCCCCAGCATTTT.

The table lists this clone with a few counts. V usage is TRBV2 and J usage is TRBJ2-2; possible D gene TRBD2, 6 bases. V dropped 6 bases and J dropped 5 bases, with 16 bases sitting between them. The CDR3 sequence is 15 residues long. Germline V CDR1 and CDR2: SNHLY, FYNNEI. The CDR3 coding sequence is TGTGCCAGCAGCCAAGGTGTGGGGAGGACCGGGGAGCTGTTTTTT. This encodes CASSQGVGRTGELFF.

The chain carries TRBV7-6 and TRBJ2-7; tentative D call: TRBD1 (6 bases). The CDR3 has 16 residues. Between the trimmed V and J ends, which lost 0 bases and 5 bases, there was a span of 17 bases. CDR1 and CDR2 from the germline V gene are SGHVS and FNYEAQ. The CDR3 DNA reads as TGTGCCAGCAGCTTAGCTCCTTTCACAGGGATGCACGAGCAGTACTTC. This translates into CASSLAPFTGMHEQYF. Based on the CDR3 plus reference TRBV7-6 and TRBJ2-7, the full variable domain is GAGVSQSPRYKVTKRGQDVALRCDPISGHVSLYWYRQALGQGPEFLTYFNYEAQQDKSGLPNDRFSAERPEGSISTLTIQRTEQRDSAMYRCASSLAPFTGMHEQYFGPGTRLTVT.

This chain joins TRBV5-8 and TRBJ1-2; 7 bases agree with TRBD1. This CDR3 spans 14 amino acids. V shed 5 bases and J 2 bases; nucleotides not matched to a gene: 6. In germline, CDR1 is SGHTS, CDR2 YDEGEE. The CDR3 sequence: CASRPKTGNYGYTF. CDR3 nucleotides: TGTGCCAGCAGACCTAAGACAGGGAACTATGGCTACACCTTC.

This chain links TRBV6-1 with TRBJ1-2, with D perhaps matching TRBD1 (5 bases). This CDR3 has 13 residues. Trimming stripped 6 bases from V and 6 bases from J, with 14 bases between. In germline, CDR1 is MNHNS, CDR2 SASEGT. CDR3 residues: CASRETDRDGYTF. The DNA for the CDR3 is TGTGCCAGCAGAGAAACAGACAGAGATGGCTACACCTTC.

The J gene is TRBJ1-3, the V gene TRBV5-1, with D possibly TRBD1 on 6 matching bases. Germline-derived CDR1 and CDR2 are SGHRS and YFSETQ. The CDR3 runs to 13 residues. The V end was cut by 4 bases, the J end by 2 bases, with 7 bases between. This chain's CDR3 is CASSPGAGNTIYF. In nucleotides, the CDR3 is TGCGCCAGCAGCCCAGGGGCTGGAAACACCATATATTTT.

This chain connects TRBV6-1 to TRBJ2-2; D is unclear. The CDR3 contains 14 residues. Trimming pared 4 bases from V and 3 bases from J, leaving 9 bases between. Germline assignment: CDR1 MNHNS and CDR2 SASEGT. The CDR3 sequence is CASSVELYTGELFF. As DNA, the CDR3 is TGTGCCAGCAGTGTGGAGTTATACACCGGGGAGCTGTTTTTT.

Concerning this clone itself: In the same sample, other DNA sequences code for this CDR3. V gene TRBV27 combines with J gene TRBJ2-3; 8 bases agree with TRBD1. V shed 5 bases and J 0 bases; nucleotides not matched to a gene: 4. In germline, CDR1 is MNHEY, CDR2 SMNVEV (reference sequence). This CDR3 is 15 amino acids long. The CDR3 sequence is CASSLRGQSTDTQYF. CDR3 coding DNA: TGTGCCAGCAGTCTCAGGGGGCAGAGCACAGATACGCAGTATTTT.

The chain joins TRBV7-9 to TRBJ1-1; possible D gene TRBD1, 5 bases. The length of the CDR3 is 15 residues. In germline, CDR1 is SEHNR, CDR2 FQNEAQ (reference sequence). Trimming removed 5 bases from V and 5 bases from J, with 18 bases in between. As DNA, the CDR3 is TGTGCCAGCAGCCCGCCGGAGCGGGAGGGGACTGAAGCTTTCTTT. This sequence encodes CASSPPEREGTEAFF.

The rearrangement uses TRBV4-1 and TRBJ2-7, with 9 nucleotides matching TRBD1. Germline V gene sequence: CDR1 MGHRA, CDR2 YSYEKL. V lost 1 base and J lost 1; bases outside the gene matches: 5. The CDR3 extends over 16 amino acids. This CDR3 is CASSQVGQGISYEQYF. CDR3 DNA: TGCGCCAGCAGCCAAGTGGGACAGGGTATATCCTACGAGCAGTACTTC.

CDR3 in DNA: TGTGCCACCAGCAGAGATCGGGGGGGCGGGGAGCTGTTTTTT. As protein: CATSRDRGGGELFF. The V gene is TRBV15, the J gene TRBJ2-2, with 8 bases identical to TRBD2. Germline trimming cut 0 bases from V and 7 bases from J; bases unmatched to any gene: 1. The germline V gene has CDR1 LNHNV and CDR2 YYDKDF (reference sequence). The CDR3 extends over 14 amino acids.

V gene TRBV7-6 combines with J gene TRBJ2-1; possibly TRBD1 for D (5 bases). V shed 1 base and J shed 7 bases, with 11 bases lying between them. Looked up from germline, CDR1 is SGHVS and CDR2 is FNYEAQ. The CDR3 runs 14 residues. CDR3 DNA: TGTGCCAGCAGCTTAGGGGGCAGGTCTAATGAGCAGTTCTTC. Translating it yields CASSLGGRSNEQFF.